This T cell receptor beta chain was observed in a study of OX40 agonist ivuxolimab in advanced cancers. Overall study findings and caveats: It was also the case that some nonresponders had low normalized T-cell clonal expansion.

Trimming took 4 bases from V and 0 from J, leaving 7 bases between them. The CDR3 sequence is 14 residues long. CDR1 and CDR2 (germline): SGHTA, FQGNSA. Some clones are missing from TCRdb's copy, which holds only in-frame ones; the method was immunoSEQ multiplex PCR. The sample has about 18,000 clones; more than 75% are singletons. Points on this clone: The antigen is unknown.

V usage is TRBV7-2 and J usage is TRBJ1-5; D ambiguous. This clonotype was obtained from an adult with an advanced solid tumor such as melanoma, head and neck, liver or kidney cancer. The specimen was CD4+ or CD8+ T cells sorted from blood, collected in a trial of the OX40 agonist ivuxolimab. CDR3 sequence: CASSSAGSNQPQHF. CDR3 DNA sequence: TGTGCCAGCAGCTCCGCAGGTAGCAATCAGCCCCAGCATTTT.